Listed below are T cell receptor beta chains from one sample, sequenced in a study of cytomegalovirus exposure and HLA in healthy donors. Some clones are missing from TCRdb's copy, which holds only in-frame ones; the method was immunoSEQ multiplex PCR. The data contain about 120,000 clones, over 65% of them singletons. Sequenced sample: PBMCs. These receptors were taken from a woman aged 25-40 years in good health and CMV-seropositive. Both conserved end residues are part of each CDR3. The D gene is left open where the match is weak. Size values are once, few and many counts, or a class for expanded clones, and some rows have none.

TRBV5-6	NA	TRBJ2-3	TRBD1	TGTGCCAGCAGCTTGGCGGGACAGGGGAAAACAGATACGCAGTATTTT	CASSLAGQGKTDTQYF
TRBV29-1	NA	TRBJ1-2	TRBD1	TGCAGCGTTGACCGTGGACAGGGCTCCTATGGCTACACCTTC	CSVDRGQGSYGYTF
TRBV7-9	NA	TRBJ2-2	NA	TGTTCCAGCAGCTTAGAATTAAGACGACATTTCGCGAACACCGGGGAGCTGTTTTTT	CSSSLELRRHFANTGELFF
TRBV11-2	NA	TRBJ1-2	NA	TGTGCCAGCAGCTTAGAGGCGGGGGGGACCCATGGCTACACCTTC	CASSLEAGGTHGYTF
TRBV4-3	few	TRBJ1-1	NA	TGCGCCAGCAGCCCGCATCCTTGGGGGGGAAGTAGTTCTGAAGCTTTCTTT	CASSPHPWGGSSSEAFF
TRBV7-9	NA	TRBJ2-2	NA	TGTGCCAGCAGCCCCCGGACAGTGAACACCGGGGAGCTGTTTTTT	CASSPRTVNTGELFF
TRBV4-3	NA	TRBJ1-3	TRBD1	TGCGCCAGCAGCCAAAACCTCGGACAGGGAAGGAACACCATATATTTT	CASSQNLGQGRNTIYF
TRBV6-1	NA	TRBJ1-2	NA	TGTGCCAGCAAACCTCAGGGCGCTAACTATGGCTACACCTTC	CASKPQGANYGYTF
TRBV4-3	NA	TRBJ2-2	NA	TGCGCCAGCAGCCAAGATCTCGGCAGGGGTGGAACCGGGGAGCTGTTTTTT	CASSQDLGRGGTGELFF
TRBV5-1	once	TRBJ1-1	TRBD1	TGCGCCAGCAGCTTGTCCTACAGGGGGCGGAACACTGAAGCTTTCTTT	CASSLSYRGRNTEAFF
TRBV5-5	once	TRBJ1-3	NA	TGTGCCAGCAGCTTAATCCCAGGATCGGCTGGAAACACCATATATTTT	CASSLIPGSAGNTIYF
TRBV9	few	TRBJ2-2	TRBD2	TGTGCCAGCAGCGTAGATCCACTAGCGTCCTCGCGCACCGGGGAGCTGTTTTTT	CASSVDPLASSRTGELFF
TRBV6-5	NA	TRBJ1-2	NA	TGTGCCAGCAGTCCTCAGGCTAACTATGGCTACACCTTC	CASSPQANYGYTF
TRBV7-9	NA	TRBJ2-5	NA	TGTGCCAGCAGCTTCCAAGCGTGGACCCAGTACTTC	CASSFQAWTQYF
TRBV29-1	NA	TRBJ2-3	NA	TGCAGCGTTGGAAACCCGCGGGGGCCCAGCACAGATACGCAGTATTTT	CSVGNPRGPSTDTQYF
TRBV7-2	NA	TRBJ2-5	NA	TGTGCCAGCAGGGAGGGGGCGGAGACCCAGTACTTC	CASREGAETQYF
TRBV25-1	NA	TRBJ2-1	NA	TGTGCCAGCAGTGAGGCAGTTTACAATGAGCAGTTCTTC	CASSEAVYNEQFF
TRBV6-5	NA	TRBJ2-1	TRBD2	TGTGCCAGCAGTCCCAAGGGACTAGCGGACAATGAGCAGTTCTTC	CASSPKGLADNEQFF
TRBV7-9	NA	TRBJ1-2	NA	TGTGCCAGCAGCTTAGGCCCCCACAGGGATTATGGCTACACCTTC	CASSLGPHRDYGYTF
TRBV4-2	NA	TRBJ1-2	TRBD1	TGTGCCAGCAGCCACCTGGACAGGGGGGATGGCTACACCTTC	CASSHLDRGDGYTF
TRBV28	NA	TRBJ2-1	NA	TGTGCCAGCAGAAGACAGGTTTACAATGAGCAGTTCTTC	CASRRQVYNEQFF
TRBV5-5	NA	TRBJ1-3	NA	TGTGCCAGCAGCTCTGGACAGTCCTCTGGAAACACCATATATTTT	CASSSGQSSGNTIYF
TRBV4-3	NA	TRBJ2-1	NA	TGCGCCAGCGGGGAGGTAGAGCAGTTCTTC	CASGEVEQFF
TRBV7-3	NA	TRBJ2-1	NA	TGTGCCAGCAGCTTAGAGGAACCCTACAATGAGCAGTTCTTC	CASSLEEPYNEQFF
TRBV19	few	TRBJ2-7	NA	TGTGCCAGTAGTATAGTTGTCGGGGGCTACGAGCAGTACTTC	CASSIVVGGYEQYF
TRBV5-1	few	TRBJ2-1	TRBD1	TGCGCCAGCAGCTCAGACAGGGCATCTTACGATGAGCAGTTCTTC	CASSSDRASYDEQFF
TRBV4-1	NA	TRBJ2-5	TRBD2	TGCGCCAGCAGCCAAACGCCCCGACAAGCGGGGGTGCGGGAGACCCAGTACTTC	CASSQTPRQAGVRETQYF
TRBV5-1	NA	TRBJ1-1	TRBD1	TGCGCCAGCAGCTACTCAAGGGGGCGCACTGAAGCTTTCTTT	CASSYSRGRTEAFF
TRBV15	NA	TRBJ2-3	TRBD2	TGTGCCACCAGTCCCGGGACTAGCGGGGGTTACACAGATACGCAGTATTTT	CATSPGTSGGYTDTQYF
TRBV5-4	NA	TRBJ1-2	TRBD1	TGTGCCAGCAGCCGAATGGGACAGGGACCTAACTATGGCTACACCTTC	CASSRMGQGPNYGYTF
TRBV9	NA	TRBJ2-5	TRBD1	TGTGCCAGCAGCCCGCGACAGGGGCAAGAGACCCAGTACTTC	CASSPRQGQETQYF
TRBV5-6	NA	TRBJ1-2	NA	TGTGCCAGCAGCTCAGGAGGCTATGGCTACACCTTC	CASSSGGYGYTF
TRBV30	NA	TRBJ1-1	TRBD1	TGTGCCTGGAGAAGGTTCCTGGGACAGGACACTGAAGCTTTCTTT	CAWRRFLGQDTEAFF
TRBV21-1	NA	TRBJ1-1	NA	TGTGCCAGCAGGGAAGGGGCCATGAACACTGAAGCTTTCTTT	CASREGAMNTEAFF
TRBV6-6	NA	TRBJ2-5	NA	TGTGCCAGCAGTTACAGGGCAGGGCGTTGGGAGACCCAGTACTTC	CASSYRAGRWETQYF
TRBV4-3	few	TRBJ1-3	NA	TGCGCCAGCAGCCAAGATACGGTCCGATTAGGAAACACCATATATTTT	CASSQDTVRLGNTIYF
TRBV5-4	NA	TRBJ2-4	NA	TGTGCCAGCAGCTTGAACGGGTCAAGGTCTGCAAACATTCAGTACTTC	CASSLNGSRSANIQYF
TRBV5-6	once	TRBJ2-5	NA	TGTGCCAGCAGCTTGCGAGAGACCCAGTACTTC	CASSLRETQYF
TRBV4-3	few	TRBJ1-1	NA	TGCGCCAGCAGCCAAGATGTTTCCCAGGGTTGGACTGAAGCTTTCTTT	CASSQDVSQGWTEAFF
TRBV5-1	NA	TRBJ1-2	NA	TGCGCCAGCAGCCCGGGACCCGGGGGTGGCTACACCTTC	CASSPGPGGGYTF
TRBV5-5	NA	TRBJ1-4	NA	TGTGCCAGCAGCTTGCTAGTATCTGAAAAACTGTTTTTT	CASSLLVSEKLFF
TRBV15	NA	TRBJ2-2	TRBD1	TGTGCCACCAGTCCCATGGCAGGGGGCCTCACCGGGGAGCTGTTTTTT	CATSPMAGGLTGELFF
TRBV4-3	NA	TRBJ1-1	NA	TGCGCCAGCAGCCCCCAGACAGCGAACACTGAAGCTTTCTTT	CASSPQTANTEAFF
TRBV10-2	NA	TRBJ2-2	TRBD1	TGCGCCAGCAGTAGACAGGGAACGAACACCGGGGAGCTGTTTTTT	CASSRQGTNTGELFF
TRBV9	NA	TRBJ2-4	TRBD1	TGTGCCAGCAGCACGTCCGGGACAGAGAGTCCCCTAGCCAAAAACATTCAGTACTTC	CASSTSGTESPLAKNIQYF
TRBV25-1	NA	TRBJ2-2	NA	TGTGCCACGGGGTCTCGGGGTCAGGCGAACACCGGGGAGCTGTTTTTT	CATGSRGQANTGELFF
TRBV5-5	NA	TRBJ1-1	TRBD1	TGTGCCAGCAGCTTGTTGGGACAGCCTGAAGCTTTCTTT	CASSLLGQPEAFF
TRBV5-4	few	TRBJ1-4	NA	TGTGCCAGCAGCTTGTTCGCGGGTGGCGAAAAACTGTTTTTT	CASSLFAGGEKLFF
TRBV9	NA	TRBJ2-7	NA	TGTGCCAGCAGCGTAGGCGGGTTCGGCCACGAGCAGTACTTC	CASSVGGFGHEQYF
TRBV7-6	NA	TRBJ2-5	TRBD2	TGTGCCAGCAGCCAAAGCAGCGGGGCCCAGTACTTC	CASSQSSGAQYF
TRBV6-5	once	TRBJ2-1	NA	TGTGCCAGTCGGGGAAGCTCCTACAATGAGCAGTTCTTC	CASRGSSYNEQFF
TRBV7-3	NA	TRBJ2-3	TRBD1	TGTGCCAGCAGCTTGGGGACAGGGGGTATCACAGATACGCAGTATTTT	CASSLGTGGITDTQYF
TRBV5-4	NA	TRBJ2-7	NA	TGTGCCAGCAGCTTGGGGCCAGGGGTCTACGAGCAGTACTTC	CASSLGPGVYEQYF
TRBV13	NA	TRBJ2-4	TRBD2	TGTGCCAGCAGCTTCGGGGGGGGGTCCAAAAACATTCAGTACTTC	CASSFGGGSKNIQYF
TRBV5-1	NA	TRBJ1-3	NA	TGCGCCAGCAGCCATGACAGGAGCTCTGGAAACACCATATATTTT	CASSHDRSSGNTIYF